This TCR beta chain emerged from a study of control samples from healthy donors and cancer patients. As for this clone: A read error may account for a junction end that differs from germline. In the same sample, other DNA sequences code for this CDR3.

This CDR3 spans 15 amino acids. Per germline, CDR1 SSHAT and CDR2 FNYEAQ (reference sequence). TCRdb's copy holds only in-frame clones and misses some; the assay was immunoSEQ multiplex PCR. The data hold about 95,000 clones, with 88% observed a single time. Material: blood. This TCR derives from a woman aged 70-85 years in good health. The genes are TRBV7-7 and TRBJ2-5; D is perhaps TRBD1 (6 bases). The CDR3 DNA follows: TGTGCTAGCAGCTTAGGTGGGGGCTTCGGGGAGACCCAGTACTTC. It codes for CASSLGGGFGETQYF.